What follows is one T cell receptor beta chain and its context. The data derive from a study of cytomegalovirus exposure and HLA in healthy donors. This CDR3 is built from 12 residues. The V segment lost 8 bases and the J segment 5 bases; nucleotides outside the gene matches: 3. Germline CDR1 is SGHNT and CDR2 is YENEEA. 60 Vbeta and 13 Jbeta primers were used in PCR. Produced via immunoSEQ multiplex PCR; TCRdb's table is partial and in-frame only. The repertoire holds 100,000 to 150,000 clones, approximately 80% seen once, with about 1.8% in the top ten. This sequence joins TRBV11-3 and TRBJ2-5, with TRBD2 matching over 9 bases. Input material: PBMCs. The clonotype was recovered from a man aged 50-59 years in good health and CMV-seronegative. The CDR3 nucleotides are TGTGCCAGCGGTAGCGGGGGCGAGACCCAGTACTTC. This sequence encodes CASGSGGETQYF.